The T cell receptor (beta chain) under discussion was sequenced for a study of T cells in women clearing cervical HPV infection. Study-wide background: Blood came at first lesion visit for cases, post-clearance for controls.

Each participant carried one incident cervical HPV16 infection only. There are 20 residues in the CDR3. CDR1 is ENHRY, CDR2 SYGVKD, per germline. Some clones are missing from TCRdb's copy, which holds only in-frame ones; the method was immunoSEQ multiplex PCR. The table for this sample gives around 19,000 clones. To note about this clone: With the read ending 3 residues before the CDR3 end, the germline J gene is used to fill in that end. Other DNA sequences from this sample encode an identical CDR3 as well.

The specimen was blood buffy coat. The chain employs TRBV10-3 and TRBJ1-1; D unresolved. This clonotype was obtained from a woman between 18 and 70 years old with a cervical HPV16 infection that either progressed to CIN3+ or cleared (not recorded which). The CDR3 loop is CAISEGLVGSTQRNRETAFF. The CDR3 DNA, read in part, is TGTGCCATCAGTGAGGGTCTTGTAGGGTCAACGCAAAGAAACAGAGAGACC.